The sequence of this T cell receptor (beta chain) was determined in a study of T cells expressing NK-cell markers. For the study at large: Among eight sequenced donors, seven carried HCMV seropositivity while one was seronegative. General observations from the study: These same clonotypes (in several donors) also led the CD3+CD56-NKG2C+ fraction. The share of CD8+ T cells held by dominant NKG2C+ clonotypes was roughly 1.0-8% in about 6 donors.

Points on this clonotype: Antigen unknown.

The CDR3 has 12 residues. What made the TCR beta cDNA was 5'RACE template switching with UMIs. Each CDR3 protein gets one entry in TCRdb, which reprocessed the 5' RACE reads and gives no DNA. Its listing shows 350,000 to 500,000 distinct CDR3 sequences. The rearrangement links TRBV12-3 or TRBV12-4 to TRBJ2-1; the D gene TCRdb calls, TRBD1, cannot be checked with no DNA. The receptor comes from a woman aged 18-70 years in good health. The sample was blood T cells: a sorted CD56 or NKG2C T cell subset, CD4+ or CD8+ T cells, or bulk PBMC T cells (not recorded which). This CDR3 reads CASSLRASPSLF.